The sequence of this T cell receptor beta chain was determined in a study of T cells in Graves' hyperthyroidism and ophthalmopathy. Study-wide results and caveats: Most thyroid clonotypes expanded above 0.001 were also detected in blood.

Amplification targeted TCR beta CDR3 regions from RNA transcripts. The HTBI primer set drove a first-round RT-PCR of the TCR CDR3. TCRdb re-called the multiplex PCR reads with MiXCR, one entry per CDR3 protein. The sample consists of around 350,000 distinct CDR3 sequences, 14% of them appearing once. Details on this clonotype: Its antigen is not identified. Possible read error: a much larger clone is one base away.

With V trimmed by 3 bases and J by 3 bases, 5 bases remained unmatched. The CDR3 totals 15 residues. This clonotype was sampled from a woman under 40 with Graves' ophthalmopathy. Sequencing used blood. The gene calls are TRBV12-3 or TRBV12-4 and TRBJ1-1; the match to TRBD1 covers 9 bases. The CDR3 DNA follows: TGTGCCAGCAGTTTTCAGACAGGGGGATACACTGAAGCTTTCTTT. Its protein product is CASSFQTGGYTEAFF.